This T cell receptor beta chain was captured by sequencing in a study of blood T cell repertoires in COVID-19. Study-level background: Spain, Italy and the United States supplied samples that represented acute and convalescent COVID-19.

CDR3 length equals 15 residues. V was clipped by 5 bases and J by 2 bases, with 16 bases between them. Looked up from germline, CDR1 is SGHAT and CDR2 is FQNNGV. Per the original data handling: Nucleated cell counts were estimated from reference gene primer amplification. Assay used: immunoSEQ multiplex PCR; TCRdb lists only in-frame clones, some missing. The V and J calls and the clone size are those of that table, but D and trimming were determined from the DNA. Here the sample spans 250,000 to 350,000 clones, approximately 90% being singletons. This receptor was identified in a man aged 30 to 45 with acute or convalescent COVID-19. The rearrangement links TRBV11-2 to TRBJ2-7; D is perhaps TRBD1 (5 bases). Sample: peripheral blood. The CDR3 coding sequence is TGTGCCAGCAGCCGTGGGGCAGTACCAACCTACGAGCAGTACTTC. Protein product: CASSRGAVPTYEQYF.